This TCR beta chain was sequenced during a study of blood T cell repertoires in COVID-19. Study-level information: There were acute and convalescent COVID-19 samples, and they came from the United States, Italy and Spain. The cDNA or gDNA used as material had been derived from T cells, B-cell-depleted T cells, or PBMCs.

As handled by the study authors: Reference gene primers were amplified, and this amplification served to estimate nucleated cell counts. Using immunoSEQ multiplex PCR, the repertoire was profiled, and TCRdb retains in-frame clones only, with some absent. The D gene and trimming were derived from the DNA, and the V and J assignments and clone size from that table. This table has more than 95,000 clones, approximately 88% appearing once. V was cut by 1 base and J by 6 bases, with 13 bases left in between. This CDR3 is built from 15 residues. Germline values: CDR1 SGHRS, CDR2 YFSETQ. The sequence was obtained from a human donor in a cohort sampled during active COVID-19. V gene TRBV5-1 combines with J gene TRBJ2-2; a possible D gene is TRBD1 (6 bases). The specimen sequenced was peripheral blood. DNA of the CDR3: TGCGCCAGCAGCTTGCGGCAGGGGTTCGCCGGGGAGCTGTTTTTT. Its translation: CASSLRQGFAGELFF.